This T cell receptor beta chain was identified during a study of T cells in Graves' hyperthyroidism and ophthalmopathy. Study as a whole: At initial diagnosis, before any treatment had begun, peripheral blood was obtained.

Germline lookup yields CDR1 MNHEY and CDR2 SMNVEV (reference sequence). CDR3 size: 15 residues. Trimming pared 1 base from V and 0 bases from J, leaving 10 bases between. Amplified TCR beta CDR3 regions derived from RNA transcripts. TCR CDR3 underwent first-round RT-PCR with the HTBI primer set. Each CDR3 protein gets one entry after TCRdb re-called the multiplex PCR reads with MiXCR. The sample lists about 530,000 distinct CDR3 sequences; 17% were seen once. This clonotype appeared many times. Patients with ophthalmopathy all had a Clinical Activity Score of at least 3, a NOSPECS grade of at least 4 and duration under 3 months. Diagnosis rested on symptoms, serum thyroxine and TRAb, thyroid ultrasound, and orbital computed tomography.

The chain carries TRBV27 and TRBJ2-7; D is unresolved. This clonotype originated in a young woman with Graves' ophthalmopathy. The sequenced sample was blood. The CDR3 loop is CASSLLVDNSYEQYF. CDR3 DNA sequence: TGTGCCAGCAGTTTATTGGTCGACAACTCCTACGAGCAGTACTTC.